Each of the 18 T cell receptor beta chains below was sequenced from the same sample in a study of cytomegalovirus exposure and HLA in healthy donors. A multiplex PCR was run with 60 Vbeta primers and 13 Jbeta primers. The protocol was immunoSEQ multiplex PCR, while the TCRdb copy is restricted to in-frame clones and leaves out a portion. The data show under 150,000 clones, approximately 80% seen once. Specimen: PBMCs. The receptors come from a girl aged 2 to 10 in good health and CMV-seronegative.

The chain has TRBV30 and TRBJ2-2, with 11 bases aligning to TRBD2. The V and J ends lost 5 bases and 3 bases, in that order; junction bases with no gene match: 5. This CDR3 is 15 amino acids long. Germline assignment: CDR1 GTSNPN and CDR2 SVGIG (reference sequence). The CDR3 spells CAWSSGLADTGELFF. CDR3 DNA: TGTGCCTGGTCTTCGGGACTAGCGGACACCGGGGAGCTGTTTTTT.

CDR3 sequence reads: CASSRQENTEAFF. In nucleotides, the CDR3 is TGCGCCAGCAGTCGACAGGAGAACACTGAAGCTTTCTTT. The gene calls are TRBV10-1 and TRBJ1-1, with TRBD1 as a possible D gene (6 bases). V was clipped by 5 bases and J by 1 base, with 8 bases between them. Germline V gene lookup returns CDR1 WNHNN and CDR2 SYGVQD (reference sequence). The CDR3 has 13 residues.

The chain combines TRBV21-1 with TRBJ2-1; the table's D call of TRBD2 was not tested on the DNA. TRBV21-1 is marked as a pseudogene. This CDR3 is built from 18 residues. The CDR3 region is CASSKRGISGTEGNEQFF. CDR3 DNA sequence: TGTGCCAGCAGCAAAAGAGGAATTAGCGGAACCGAGGGCAATGAGCAGTTCTTC.

The chain is built from TRBV5-1 and TRBJ1-5; no clear D gene. The CDR3 runs 14 residues. Trimming stripped 0 bases from V and 6 bases from J, with 10 bases between. Germline V gene data show CDR1 as SGHRS and CDR2 as YFSETQ. The CDR3 is CASSLDGVGQPQHF. In DNA form, the CDR3 reads TGCGCCAGCAGCTTGGACGGGGTGGGTCAGCCCCAGCATTTT.

The rearrangement links TRBV4-3 to TRBJ2-1, with TRBD2 matching 8 bases. The germline CDR1 and CDR2 sequences are LGHNA and YSLEER. The junction had 11 bases not matched to a gene; V was cut back by 4 bases and J by 6 bases. The CDR3 is 16 amino acids. CDR3 in amino acids: CASSPAGLAGLNEQFF. The DNA for the CDR3 is TGCGCCAGCAGCCCCGCGGGGCTAGCGGGCCTCAATGAGCAGTTCTTC.

The rearrangement links TRBV6-5 to TRBJ2-1; 10 positions agree with TRBD1. This CDR3 is 15 amino acids long. V gave up 6 bases and J gave up 6 bases; unmatched junction bases: 8. From germline, CDR1 is MNHEY and CDR2 SVGAGI. The CDR3 nucleotides read TGTGCCAGCAGGATGCCGGGACAGGGGTCCAATGAGCAGTTCTTC. Residues: CASRMPGQGSNEQFF.

The chain carries TRBV6-5 and TRBJ1-6, with D perhaps matching TRBD1 (5 bases). Trimming took 4 bases from V and 4 from J, leaving 14 bases between them. Germline CDR1 is MNHEY and CDR2 is SVGAGI. The CDR3 has 16 amino acids. The CDR3 DNA reads TGTGCCAGCAGTTCCATTGCCGGGGGGTATAATTCACCCCTCCACTTT. Its translation is CASSSIAGGYNSPLHF.

This clone was detected once. This CDR3 is CASSLESPRAGGGYEQYF. CDR3 nucleotides: TGTGCCAGCAGCTTAGAATCCCCCCGGGCGGGAGGCGGCTACGAGCAGTACTTC. The chain employs TRBV11-2 and TRBJ2-7, with TRBD2 identical over 8 bases. Germline assignment: CDR1 SGHAT and CDR2 FQNNGV. This CDR3 contains 18 residues. The V gene end was trimmed by 0 bases and the J gene end by 3 bases; junction bases not matched to a gene: 13.

The chain joins TRBV28 to TRBJ2-5; 8 nucleotides line up with TRBD2. The CDR3 covers 16 residues. V was pared by 2 bases and J by 3 bases, with 8 bases of the junction left unmatched. Germline V gives CDR1 MDHEN, CDR2 SYDVKM. CDR3 nucleotide sequence: TGTGCCAGCAGTTTACTACGGGGGGGCCGGAAAGAGACCCAGTACTTC. As protein: CASSLLRGGRKETQYF.

The chain employs TRBV6-5 and TRBJ1-2; tentative D call: TRBD1 (5 bases). Germline V CDR1 and CDR2: MNHEY, SVGAGI. The CDR3 is 13 residues long. V was clipped by 2 bases and J by 4 bases, with 8 bases between them. CDR3 amino acids: CASSYDSTYGYTF. Written as DNA, the CDR3 is TGTGCCAGCAGTTACGACAGTACCTATGGCTACACCTTC.

The J gene is TRBJ2-7, the V gene TRBV27; 8 nucleotides agree with TRBD1. Germline V lookup: CDR1 MNHEY, CDR2 SMNVEV (reference sequence). Trimming took 6 bases from V and 5 from J; bases not matched to a gene: 12. This CDR3 contains 15 residues. The CDR3 protein is CASRPGQGGLNEQYF. DNA for the CDR3: TGTGCCAGCAGACCCGGACAGGGAGGTTTAAACGAGCAGTACTTC.

In nucleotides, the CDR3 is TGTGCCAGCCGGGACATCTTCTACAATGAGCAGTTCTTC. It specifies CASRDIFYNEQFF. This sequence joins TRBV25-1 and TRBJ2-1; D is possibly TRBD1 (6 bases). Germline V CDR1 and CDR2: MGHDK, SYGVNS. The CDR3 spans 13 residues. V dropped 8 bases and J dropped 3 bases, with 11 bases sitting between them.

This sequence joins TRBV5-1 and TRBJ2-7, with 14 positions matching TRBD2. Germline V CDR1 and CDR2: SGHRS, YFSETQ. The J segment lost 2 bases and the V segment lost 4 bases, leaving 8 bases of the junction unmatched. This CDR3 is built from 17 residues. The CDR3 sequence: CASSIGTSGGRAYEQYF. DNA for the CDR3: TGCGCCAGCAGCATAGGGACTAGCGGGGGAAGGGCCTACGAGCAGTACTTC.

V is TRBV14 and J is TRBJ2-1; 7 bases are a match to TRBD2. The CDR3 covers 15 residues. CDR1 is SGHDN, CDR2 FVKESK, per germline. V lost 0 bases and J lost 11; bases outside the gene matches: 10. The CDR3 reads CASSQDTTSMGKQFF. CDR3 nucleotides: TGTGCCAGCAGCCAAGATACGACTAGCATGGGAAAGCAGTTCTTC.

CDR3 sequence: CASSHEGLAGGISYEQYF. As DNA, the CDR3 is TGTGCCAGCAGCCATGAGGGGCTAGCGGGGGGTATCTCCTACGAGCAGTACTTC. J is TRBJ2-7 and V is TRBV4-2; TRBD2 aligns across 11 bases. The CDR3 covers 18 residues. Germline V gene data show CDR1 as LGHNA and CDR2 as YNFKEQ. V gave up 3 bases and J gave up 0 bases; unmatched junction bases: 10.

CDR3 coding DNA: TGCGCCAGCAGCGCGACGGGACTGGCCTACGAGCAGTACTTC. Its protein product is CASSATGLAYEQYF. The chain has TRBV5-1 and TRBJ2-7; D is perhaps TRBD2 (6 bases). The V end was cut by 4 bases, the J end by 2 bases, with 13 bases between. From germline, CDR1 is SGHRS and CDR2 YFSETQ. This CDR3 contains 14 residues.

There are a few counts of this clone. The V and J genes are TRBV27 and TRBJ1-4, with D uncertain. The germline V gene encodes CDR1 MNHEY and CDR2 SMNVEV (reference sequence). The CDR3 sequence is 16 residues long. Trimming stripped 9 bases from V and 5 bases from J, with 22 bases between. This CDR3 is CASRKTTPGENEKLFF. The CDR3 DNA follows: TGTGCCAGTAGAAAAACGACGCCGGGAGAGAATGAAAAACTGTTTTTT.

The chain recombines TRBV6-1 with TRBJ2-3; 12 bases agree with TRBD2. Germline V gives CDR1 MNHNS, CDR2 SASEGT. This CDR3 is built from 15 residues. With V trimmed by 2 bases and J by 7 bases, 4 bases remained unmatched. This CDR3 reads CASSETSGGIHTQYF. The DNA for the CDR3 is TGTGCCAGCAGTGAAACTAGCGGGGGGATCCATACGCAGTATTTT.